A single T cell receptor (beta chain) is shown here with its context. Here immunoSEQ multiplex PCR was the method, and the copy in TCRdb shows in-frame clones only, minus some. The sample shows some 350,000 clones, around 87% of them seen only once. Two negative PCRs, clearance, or symptom resolution had been documented for recovered Cohort 3 donors. This specimen comes from a study of blood T cell repertoires in COVID-19. Germline V gene data show CDR1 as LNHNV and CDR2 as YYDKDF (reference sequence). CDR3 length equals 16 residues. Unmatched junction bases numbered 7, after V lost 1 base and J lost 3 bases.

The clonotype originates from a woman in her twenties or thirties who had recovered from COVID-19. The chain carries TRBV15 and TRBJ1-2, with 8 bases aligning to TRBD1. Sequenced sample: PBMCs or T cells enriched from blood (not recorded which). CDR3 sequence: CATSRALNRGDYGYTF. CDR3 sequence (DNA): TGTGCCACCAGCAGAGCGCTGAACAGGGGGGACTATGGCTACACCTTC. The entire variable domain, with the rest obtained from reference TRBV15 and TRBJ1-2, is as follows: DAMVIQNPRYQVTQFGKPVTLSCSQTLNHNVMYWYQQKSSQAPKLLFHYYDKDFNNEADTPDNFQSRRPNTSFCFLDIRSPGLGDTAMYLCATSRALNRGDYGYTFGSGTRLTVV.